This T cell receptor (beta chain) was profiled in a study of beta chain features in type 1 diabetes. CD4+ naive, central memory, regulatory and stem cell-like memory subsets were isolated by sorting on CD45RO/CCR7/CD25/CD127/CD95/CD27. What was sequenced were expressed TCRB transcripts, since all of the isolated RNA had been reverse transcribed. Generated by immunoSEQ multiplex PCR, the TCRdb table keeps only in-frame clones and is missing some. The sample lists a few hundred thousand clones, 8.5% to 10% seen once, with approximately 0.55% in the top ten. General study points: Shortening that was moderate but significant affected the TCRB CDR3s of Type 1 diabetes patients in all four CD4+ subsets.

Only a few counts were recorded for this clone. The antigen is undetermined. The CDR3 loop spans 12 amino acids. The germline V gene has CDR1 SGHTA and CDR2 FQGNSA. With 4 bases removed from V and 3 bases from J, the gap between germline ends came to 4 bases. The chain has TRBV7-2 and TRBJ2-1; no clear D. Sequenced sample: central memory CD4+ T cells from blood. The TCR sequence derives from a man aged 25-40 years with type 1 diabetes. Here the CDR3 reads CASSWDYNEQFF. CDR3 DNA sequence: TGTGCCAGCAGCTGGGACTACAATGAGCAGTTCTTC.